The text below deals with one T cell receptor (beta chain). Random hexamers were used to reverse transcribe the RNA input (about 0.5 to 1 ug). TCRdb processed the immunoSEQ multiplex PCR reads anew with MiXCR; each CDR3 protein has one entry. The sample has about 210,000 distinct CDR3 sequences, approximately 95% seen once. The sample is drawn from a study of CD8 T cells in Susac syndrome. This receptor was obtained from a human donor with multiple sclerosis. Input material: CD4+ T cells from PBMCs.

The CDR3 here is CASSPWRSSSYNEQFF. Written as DNA, the CDR3 is TGTGCCAGCAGCCCGTGGAGGAGTAGCTCCTACAATGAGCAGTTCTTC. The chain uses TRBV5-8 and TRBJ2-1, with D perhaps TRBD2 (5 bases). The V end was cut by 4 bases, the J end by 0 bases, with 14 bases between. The CDR3 length is 16 residues. Germline CDR1 is SGHTS and CDR2 is YDEGEE.